This is a list of T cell receptor beta chains from one sample in a study of CD8 T cells in ankylosing spondylitis. TCRdb recomputed calls from the 5' RACE reads with MiXCR, one row per CDR3 protein. The data hold 450,000 to 550,000 distinct CDR3 sequences, with roughly 5% observed a single time. The sequenced sample consisted of blood, either unsorted or a sorted T cell fraction (not recorded which). These receptors originate from a male donor with ankylosing spondylitis. The CDR3 runs from the conserved cysteine through the conserved F or W. D genes are given only for firm matches. For some rows the clone size is stated as once, few or many, or as a class when expanded; others skip it.

J gene	clone size	D gene	V gene	CDR3 protein	CDR3 DNA
TRBJ2-3	many	-	TRBV28	CASSPRGTLTDTQYF	TGTGCCAGCAGTCCCAGGGGAACCCTCACAGATACGCAGTATTTT
TRBJ1-1	-	-	TRBV5-1	CASSGLPGSTEAFF	TGCGCCAGCAGCGGGCTACCTGGGAGCACTGAAGCTTTCTTT
TRBJ2-1	many	TRBD2	TRBV4-3	CASSQGSSGGIYEQFF	TGCGCCAGCAGCCAAGGGTCTAGCGGGGGGATCTATGAGCAGTTCTTC
TRBJ2-1	many	-	TRBV21-1	CASKYLQRTGEGNEQFF	TGTGCCAGCAAATACCTCCAAAGGACAGGGGAGGGGAATGAGCAGTTCTTC
TRBJ2-1	few	-	TRBV21-1	CASSTPGLGFAEQFF	TGTGCCAGCAGCACCCCGGGACTAGGCTTCGCTGAGCAGTTCTTC
TRBJ2-3	many	TRBD2	TRBV10-3	CAISGRTSGYTDTQYF	TGTGCCATCAGTGGACGGACTAGCGGATACACAGATACGCAGTATTTT
TRBJ2-1	many	TRBD2	TRBV9	CASSVAAGVHNEQFF	TGTGCCAGCAGCGTAGCAGCGGGAGTCCACAATGAGCAGTTCTTC
TRBJ2-3	many	-	TRBV11-2	CASSLYVGRGDTQYF	TGTGCCAGCAGCTTATATGTGGGCCGGGGAGATACGCAGTATTTT
TRBJ1-2	many	-	TRBV10-3	CAITRGDAYGYTF	TGTGCCATCACCCGTGGGGACGCCTATGGCTACACCTTC
TRBJ1-3	many	-	TRBV4-3	CASSRDAYPGGGNTIYF	TGCGCCAGCAGCCGCGATGCCTACCCGGGGGGTGGAAACACCATATATTTT
TRBJ1-1	many	-	TRBV18	CASSPLRGGPANTEAFF	TGTGCCAGCTCACCACTGAGGGGGGGCCCCGCGAACACTGAAGCTTTCTTT
TRBJ2-2	many	-	TRBV6-1	CASTGLLERTGELFF	TGTGCCAGCACTGGACTCTTGGAACGCACCGGGGAGCTGTTTTTT
TRBJ2-1	once	TRBD1	TRBV20-1	CIWLGDRGLYDEQFF	TGCATCTGGCTAGGAGACAGGGGGCTTTATGATGAGCAGTTCTTC
TRBJ2-1	many	TRBD1	TRBV7-9	CAIPRDSYNEQFF	TGTGCCATTCCTCGGGACAGCTACAATGAGCAGTTCTTC
TRBJ2-1	many	-	TRBV24-1	CATSDPGRISYNEQFF	TGTGCCACCAGTGATCCGGGACGGATCTCCTACAATGAGCAGTTCTTC
TRBJ1-5	many	-	TRBV7-2	CASRALGGNQPQHF	TGTGCCAGCAGGGCGTTGGGGGGCAATCAGCCCCAGCATTTT
TRBJ1-2	many	-	TRBV6-5	CASSYSGAGLGGYTF	TGTGCCAGCAGTTACAGTGGAGCGGGCCTAGGTGGCTACACCTTC
TRBJ2-3	-	TRBD1	TRBV30	CAWDRQGVHTQYF	TGTGCCTGGGACCGACAGGGGGTACATACGCAGTATTTT
TRBJ2-5	-	TRBD2	TRBV12-3/TRBV12-4	CASSLAGGRVETQYF	TGTGCCAGCAGTCTAGCGGGAGGGCGGGTAGAGACCCAGTACTTC
TRBJ2-1	many	-	TRBV5-6	CASSRRPLNEQFF	TGTGCCAGCAGCCGGAGACCCCTCAATGAGCAGTTCTTC
TRBJ1-1	many	TRBD1	TRBV6-1	CASRTPDRGGRAFF	TGTGCCAGCAGAACACCTGACAGGGGGGGGAGAGCTTTCTTT
TRBJ2-5	many	-	TRBV29-1	CSVGSGQETQYF	TGCAGCGTTGGTAGCGGTCAAGAGACCCAGTACTTC
TRBJ1-1	many	-	TRBV28	CASSSPGPSTEAFF	TGTGCCAGCAGCTCACCGGGACCTTCCACTGAAGCTTTCTTT
TRBJ2-3	few	-	TRBV7-9	CVPSSLGADSTDTQYF	TGTGTTCCCAGCAGCTTAGGGGCCGATTCGACAGATACGCAGTATTTT
TRBJ1-6	many	-	TRBV9	CASSLRQSGSPLHF	TGTGCCAGCAGCCTCCGACAGTCTGGTTCACCCCTCCACTTT
TRBJ2-3	many	-	TRBV7-6	CASSDRIHTDTQYF	TGTGCCAGCAGTGACAGGATACACACAGATACGCAGTATTTT
TRBJ2-3	-	TRBD1	TRBV5-6	CASSEAGGEEDTDTQYF	TGTGCCAGCAGCGAAGCAGGGGGCGAAGAGGACACAGATACGCAGTATTTT
TRBJ2-1	many	-	TRBV24-1	CATSDLWGRYNEQFF	TGTGCCACCAGTGATTTGTGGGGACGGTACAATGAGCAGTTCTTC
TRBJ1-1	many	-	TRBV5-1	CASSPSVGGTEAFF	TGCGCCAGCAGCCCCTCAGTGGGGGGCACTGAAGCTTTCTTT
TRBJ2-1	many	-	TRBV20-1	CSARDFQASYNEQFF	TGCAGTGCTAGAGACTTTCAGGCGTCATACAATGAGCAGTTCTTC
TRBJ2-7	many	-	TRBV4-2	CASSLTSGGHEQYF	TGTGCCAGCAGCCTCACTTCGGGGGGCCACGAGCAGTACTTC
TRBJ1-6	few	TRBD1	TRBV28	CASSLSPGGETLHF	TGTGCCAGCAGTTTAAGTCCAGGGGGCGAAACCCTCCACTTT
TRBJ2-1	many	TRBD1	TRBV5-1	CASSSIRDRGYHNEQFF	TGCGCCAGCAGCTCTATTAGGGACAGGGGTTACCACAATGAGCAGTTCTTC
TRBJ1-1	many	TRBD1	TRBV7-9	CASSQQGGTEAFF	TGTGCCAGCAGCCAACAGGGGGGCACTGAAGCTTTCTTT
TRBJ1-1	few	-	TRBV27	CASSSHGPTEAFF	TGTGCCAGCAGTTCCCACGGGCCCACTGAAGCTTTCTTT
TRBJ2-7	few	-	TRBV18	CASSPIGQSSYEQYF	TGTGCCAGCTCACCAATCGGGCAGAGCTCCTACGAGCAGTACTTC
TRBJ1-5	few	-	TRBV20-1	CSALRSFNQPQHF	TGCAGTGCCCTGAGGTCCTTCAATCAGCCCCAGCATTTT
TRBJ1-5	-	-	TRBV7-9	CASSTGQRQPQHF	TGTGCCAGCAGCACCGGCCAACGACAGCCCCAGCATTTT
TRBJ2-1	many	TRBD1	TRBV24-1	CATSDLPGTGESNEQFF	TGTGCCACCAGTGATTTGCCCGGGACAGGGGAATCCAATGAGCAGTTCTTC
TRBJ1-2	many	-	TRBV20-1	CSATPRGGSNYGYTF	TGCAGTGCCACCCCCCGTGGGGGTTCTAACTATGGCTACACCTTC
TRBJ1-5	-	-	TRBV3-1	CASSRWDSNQPQHF	TGTGCCAGCAGTCGTTGGGACAGCAATCAGCCCCAGCATTTT
TRBJ2-6	-	-	TRBV4-2	CASSPHTSGANVLTF	TGTGCCAGCAGCCCTCACACCTCTGGGGCCAACGTCCTGACTTTC
TRBJ2-5	many	-	TRBV29-1	CSAGRQETQYF	TGCAGCGCGGGACGTCAAGAGACCCAGTACTTC
TRBJ2-7	many	-	TRBV4-3	CASSQVESPAYEQYF	TGCGCCAGCAGCCAAGTGGAGTCACCTGCCTACGAGCAGTACTTC
TRBJ2-5	many	-	TRBV5-6	CASSFYTGAQEGTQYF	TGTGCCAGCAGCTTTTACACAGGGGCCCAGGAGGGAACCCAGTACTTC
TRBJ2-7	-	TRBD2	TRBV7-2	CASSLGAASGAYEQYF	TGTGCCAGCAGCTTAGGGGCGGCTAGCGGGGCTTACGAGCAGTACTTC
TRBJ2-1	few	TRBD1	TRBV6-1	CASSKTGGGFIEQFF	TGTGCCAGCAGTAAGACAGGGGGCGGGTTCATTGAGCAGTTCTTC
TRBJ2-7	-	TRBD1	TRBV15	CATSRGDRTYEQYF	TGTGCCACCAGCAGAGGGGACAGGACCTACGAGCAGTACTTC
TRBJ2-2	many	-	TRBV29-1	CSVGKGNTGELFF	TGCAGCGTTGGTAAAGGGAACACCGGGGAGCTGTTTTTT
TRBJ1-1	many	TRBD1	TRBV12-3/TRBV12-4	CASRRQGSGTEAFF	TGTGCCAGCAGACGACAGGGGTCGGGCACTGAAGCTTTCTTT
TRBJ1-1	many	-	TRBV5-1	CASSPADGTEAFF	TGCGCCAGCAGCCCGGCCGATGGGACTGAAGCTTTCTTT
TRBJ2-4	many	-	TRBV15	CATSRDRGAFHEYF	TGTGCCACCAGCAGAGATCGGGGAGCGTTTCACGAGTACTTC
TRBJ2-7	many	-	TRBV5-1	CASSLRAGQTYEQYF	TGCGCCAGCAGCTTGAGGGCAGGGCAAACCTACGAGCAGTACTTC
TRBJ2-5	few	-	TRBV29-1	CSVTTRVETQYF	TGCAGCGTTACCACAAGGGTGGAGACCCAGTACTTC
TRBJ1-1	many	-	TRBV5-1	CASSLNRNTEAFF	TGCGCCAGCAGCTTGAACAGAAACACTGAAGCTTTCTTT
TRBJ2-3	many	-	TRBV5-6	CASSLAAGVTTDTQYF	TGTGCCAGCAGCTTGGCGGCAGGGGTTACCACAGATACGCAGTATTTT
TRBJ2-7	many	-	TRBV7-2	CASSLTLRGEQYF	TGTGCCAGCAGCTTAACGCTGAGAGGCGAGCAGTACTTC